This TCR beta chain was sequenced during a study of blood T cell repertoires in COVID-19. The table came from immunoSEQ multiplex PCR; TCRdb's copy has only in-frame clones and leaves some out. The data show about 180,000 clones, over 75% seen once. The germline CDR1 and CDR2 sequences are SGHTS and YDEGEE. The CDR3 loop spans 17 amino acids. V was cut by 0 bases and J by 1 base, with 16 bases left in between. A Seattle source enrolled patients during active infection and followed them longitudinally. The chain links TRBV5-8 to TRBJ1-2; D is unresolved. The clonotype comes from an older man with COVID-19, enrolled during active disease. Sequenced material: peripheral blood. The CDR3 DNA sequence: TGTGCCAGCAGCTTGGTGTTAATGGCAGGTAGTAACTATGGCTACACCTTC. Amino acid sequence: CASSLVLMAGSNYGYTF.